A selection of T cell receptor beta chains follows, all from one sample in a study of CD8 T cells in ankylosing spondylitis. TCRdb recomputed calls from the 5' RACE reads with MiXCR, one row per CDR3 protein. This sample yields around 340,000 distinct CDR3 sequences, of which approximately 15% are seen a single time; approximately 0.99% belongs to the top ten. Source material: blood, either unsorted or a sorted T cell fraction (not recorded which). These receptors were collected from a male donor with ankylosing spondylitis or in good health (not recorded which). Both conserved end residues are part of each CDR3. A D gene is named only where the DNA matches it firmly. Not every row has a clone size; where given, it reads once, few, many or a size class.

TRBV7-2	NA	many	TRBJ1-1	14	CASSLGGGSTEAFF	TGTGCCAGCAGCTTAGGAGGGGGGAGCACTGAAGCTTTCTTT
TRBV20-1	TRBD1	many	TRBJ2-3	15	CSARDWTGSTDTQYF	TGCAGTGCTAGAGATTGGACAGGGAGCACAGATACGCAGTATTTT
TRBV5-1	NA	few	TRBJ1-2	12	CASSPTGSGYTF	TGCGCCAGCAGCCCGACGGGGTCTGGCTACACCTTC
TRBV9	TRBD2	many	TRBJ2-3	15	CASSVLAGGPDTQYF	TGTGCCAGCAGCGTCTTAGCGGGAGGGCCCGATACGCAGTATTTT
TRBV3-1	NA	NA	TRBJ2-3	13	CASSQERQRVQYF	TGTGCCAGCAGCCAAGAACGACAGCGCGTGCAGTATTTT
TRBV29-1	TRBD1	many	TRBJ1-1	13	CSASGQGATEAFF	TGCAGCGCTAGTGGACAGGGGGCTACTGAAGCTTTCTTT
TRBV20-1	NA	few	TRBJ1-2	12	CSARDRPYGYTF	TGCAGTGCTAGAGATAGGCCCTATGGCTACACCTTC
TRBV30	NA	few	TRBJ2-5	11	CAWTTEETQYF	TGTGCCTGGACTACCGAAGAGACCCAGTACTTC
TRBV5-1	TRBD1	NA	TRBJ1-1	16	CASSLAGQGISTEAFF	TGCGCCAGCAGCTTGGCGGGACAGGGGATTAGCACTGAAGCTTTCTTT
TRBV10-3	NA	NA	TRBJ2-7	13	CAISDGYANEQYF	TGTGCCATCAGTGATGGGTATGCCAACGAGCAGTACTTC
TRBV5-1	NA	NA	TRBJ2-5	14	CASSSGGDQETQYF	TGCGCCAGCAGCTCGGGCGGGGACCAAGAGACCCAGTACTTC
TRBV20-1	NA	NA	TRBJ1-6	13	CSGTPELNSPLHF	TGCAGTGGAACTCCGGAGCTTAATTCACCCCTCCACTTT
TRBV7-8	TRBD2	few	TRBJ2-1	16	CASSHGGGSSYNEQFF	TGTGCCAGCAGTCACGGAGGCGGGAGCTCCTACAATGAGCAGTTCTTC
TRBV12-3/TRBV12-4	TRBD1	few	TRBJ2-2	16	CASSVRTGGYTGELFF	TGTGCCAGCAGCGTCAGGACAGGGGGCTACACCGGGGAGCTGTTTTTT
TRBV19	NA	NA	TRBJ2-4	14	CASSSGDSKNIQYF	TGTGCCAGTAGCAGCGGGGACAGCAAAAACATTCAGTACTTC
TRBV28	NA	many	TRBJ1-1	12	CASRYRNTEAFF	TGTGCCAGCAGATATAGAAACACTGAAGCTTTCTTT
TRBV20-1	NA	NA	TRBJ2-7	13	CSARKASSSEQYF	TGCAGTGCACGCAAGGCCAGTTCCTCCGAGCAGTACTTC
TRBV12-5	TRBD2	NA	TRBJ2-1	16	CASGLPSGGGGNEQFF	TGTGCTAGTGGTTTGCCGTCCGGGGGGGGAGGGAATGAGCAGTTCTTC